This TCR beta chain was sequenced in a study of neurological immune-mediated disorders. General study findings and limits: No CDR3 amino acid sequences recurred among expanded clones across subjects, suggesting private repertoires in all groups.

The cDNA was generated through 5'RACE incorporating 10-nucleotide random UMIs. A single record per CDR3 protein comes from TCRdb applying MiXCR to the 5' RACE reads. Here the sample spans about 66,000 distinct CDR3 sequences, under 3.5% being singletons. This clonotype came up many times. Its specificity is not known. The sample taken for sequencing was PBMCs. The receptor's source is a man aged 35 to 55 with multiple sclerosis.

CDR3 sequence: CSARQTGGETQYF. CDR3 nucleotides: TGCAGTGCGCGACAAACGGGAGGCGAGACCCAGTACTTC. The chain is built from TRBV20-1 and TRBJ2-5; 7 bases are a match to TRBD2. Germline assignment: CDR1 DFQATT and CDR2 SNEGSKA (reference sequence). The CDR3 loop spans 13 amino acids. V was pared by 6 bases and J by 5 bases, with 9 bases of the junction left unmatched.